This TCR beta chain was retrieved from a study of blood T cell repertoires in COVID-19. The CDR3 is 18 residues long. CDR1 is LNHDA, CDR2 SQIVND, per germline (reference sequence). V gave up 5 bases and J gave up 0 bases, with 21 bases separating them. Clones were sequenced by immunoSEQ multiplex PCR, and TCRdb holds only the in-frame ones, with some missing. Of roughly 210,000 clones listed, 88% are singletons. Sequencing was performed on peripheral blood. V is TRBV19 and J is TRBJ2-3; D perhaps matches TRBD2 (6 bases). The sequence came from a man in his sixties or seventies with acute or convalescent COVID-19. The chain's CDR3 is CASSVVLGGGDSTDTQYF. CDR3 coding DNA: TGTGCCAGTAGTGTCGTGTTGGGGGGTGGTGATAGCACAGATACGCAGTATTTT. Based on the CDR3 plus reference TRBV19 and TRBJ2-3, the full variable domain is DGGITQSPKYLFRKEGQNVTLSCEQNLNHDAMYWYRQDPGQGLRLIYYSQIVNDFQKGDIAEGYSVSREKKESFPLTVTSAQKNPTAFYLCASSVVLGGGDSTDTQYFGPGTRLTVL.